What follows are 20 T cell receptor beta chains derived from one specimen sequenced in a study of tumor and adjacent non-tumor tissue in lung cancer. No cell sorting was done before RNA was extracted from the tissue. The library came from three nested PCR rounds adapted from ARM-PCR protocols. TCRdb re-analysed the multiplex PCR reads in MiXCR, keeping a single row per CDR3 protein. The data show 130,000 or so distinct CDR3 sequences, about 66% seen once. The specimen was lung tumor tissue. Receptors were obtained from a man aged 30-40 years with non-small cell lung cancer.

This clonotype was observed a handful of times. The rearrangement joins TRBV6-4 to TRBJ2-5; D perhaps matches TRBD1 (6 bases). Trimming cost V 6 bases and J 2 bases, with 16 bases left between them. CDR1 and CDR2 from the germline V gene are MRHNA and SNTAGT. There are 15 residues in the CDR3. The CDR3 DNA reads TGTGCCAGCAGCCCCCTTGGGACACGGCAAGAGACCCAGTACTTC. Amino acid sequence: CASSPLGTRQETQYF.

Of note for this clonotype: An end of the junction does not agree with germline; a read error may underlie this. CDR3 residues: CAISDSGDSMKEKLLF. CDR3 in DNA: TGTGCCATCAGTGATTCGGGGGACTCTATGAAGGAAAAACTGCTTTTT. This chain joins TRBV24-1 and TRBJ1-4, with D possibly TRBD1 on 5 matching bases. The CDR3 has 16 amino acids. The germline gives CDR1 KGHDR, CDR2 SFDVKD.

A few counts support this clonotype. It may be a read error: a sequence one base away is much more abundant. This chain uses TRBV20-1 with TRBJ2-1, with a weak D call TRBD2 (7 bases). Germline CDR1 DFQATT, CDR2 SNEGSKA (reference sequence). CDR3 size: 14 residues. The CDR3 spells CSTRTAGANNEQFF. The CDR3, as DNA: TGCAGTACTAGAACGGCGGGGGCGAACAATGAGCAGTTCTTC.

A word on this clonotype: Sequence at one end of the junction differs from germline and may be a read error. This chain uses TRBV20-1 with TRBJ1-2; 7 bases map to TRBD1. Per the germline V gene, CDR1 is DFQATT and CDR2 is SNEGSKA (reference sequence). The CDR3 length is 12 residues. The CDR3 here is CSAGGQLYSYTF. The CDR3 nucleotides are TGCAGTGCGGGGGGACAGCTCTATAGCTACACCTTC.

As to this clonotype: Being one base from a much bigger clone, this may be a read error. This chain uses TRBV4-1 with TRBJ1-1; D ambiguous. Germline CDR1 and CDR2: MGHRA and YSYEKL. The CDR3 length is 13 residues. CDR3 bases: TGCGCCAGCAGCCTAGCCGAGGGCACTGCAGCTTTCTTT. Translated: CASSLAEGTAAFF.

The sample holds a few counts of this clonotype. This chain joins TRBV6-5 and TRBJ1-2, with 9 positions matching TRBD1. The CDR3 totals 15 residues. CDR1 and CDR2 (germline): MNHEY, SVGAGI. Trimming at V came to 2 bases and at J to 6 bases, leaving 7 bases not matched to a gene. The CDR3 sequence: CASSYLGTGYDGYTF. CDR3 sequence (DNA): TGTGCCAGCAGTTACCTTGGGACAGGGTATGATGGCTACACCTTC.

This clonotype has only one observation. This chain joins TRBV7-9 and TRBJ1-1, with a possible D match to TRBD1 (5 bases). The CDR3 length is 18 residues. Germline V gives CDR1 SEHNR, CDR2 FQNEAQ (reference sequence). Trimming took off 9 bases at V and 6 bases at J, with 32 bases between the two ends. The CDR3 DNA sequence: TGTGCCAGGAGCACTATAATAAGTGGGGCGACCCAGAGCCCTGAAGCTTTCTTT. It encodes CARSTIISGATQSPEAFF.

Worth noting for this clonotype: The junction does not match germline at one end; this may be a read error. V usage is TRBV20-1 and J usage is TRBJ2-7, with 7 bases that match TRBD1. In germline, CDR1 is DFQATT, CDR2 SNEGSKA (reference sequence). The CDR3 has 12 amino acids. The CDR3 nucleotides are TGCAGTGTAGGGACAGCCACCTACGGGCAGTACTTC. Translation: CSVGTATYGQYF.

This clonotype was recorded many times. The J gene is TRBJ1-2, the V gene TRBV4-2, with 10 bases identical to TRBD1. With V trimmed by 4 bases and J by 4 bases, 0 bases remained unmatched. This CDR3 comprises 13 residues. Germline V lookup: CDR1 LGHNA, CDR2 YNFKEQ. The CDR3 nucleotides are TGTGCCAGCAGCCGGGACAGGGGCTATGGCTACACCTTC. It encodes CASSRDRGYGYTF.

This clonotype was observed a few times. Just one base apart from a much larger clone, this may be a read error. V and J are TRBV7-9 and TRBJ2-3; possibly TRBD2 for D (7 bases). Trimming removed 0 bases at V and 5 bases at J, with 15 bases between. The germline V gene has CDR1 SEHNR and CDR2 FQNEAQ (reference sequence). The CDR3 totals 16 residues. This CDR3 reads CASSLAGGASLDTQYF. CDR3 coding DNA: TGTGCCAGCAGCTTAGCGGGGGGGGCGTCCCTAGATACGCAGTATTTT.

This clonotype appeared a single time. A read error may be the cause here, since a much bigger clone is one base away. This sequence joins TRBV7-8 and TRBJ2-1; TRBD2 aligns across 8 bases. This CDR3 has 17 residues. Trimming cost V 2 bases and J 9 bases; bases outside gene matches: 15. The germline V gene encodes CDR1 SGHVS and CDR2 FQNEAQ. The CDR3 spells CASSLKSVGTSRSEQFF. The CDR3 DNA reads TGTGCCAGCAGCTTAAAGTCTGTCGGGACTAGTCGCAGTGAGCAGTTCTTC.

Turning to this clonotype: The junction and the germline gene differ at one end; a read error may be behind it. This sequence joins TRBV6-6 and TRBJ1-1, with 9 bases matching TRBD1. Germline assignment: CDR1 MNHNY and CDR2 SVGAGI (reference sequence). CDR3 length: 16 amino acids. The CDR3 reads CASRYSNLGTGTEAFF. In nucleotides, the CDR3 is TGTGCCAGCAGATACTCGAATCTGGGGACAGGGACTGAAGCCTTCTTT.

A word on this clonotype: This could be a read error, since a much larger clone is one nucleotide away. J is TRBJ2-7 and V is TRBV6-1; D remains unclear. The CDR3 is 12 residues long. Germline-derived CDR1 and CDR2 are MNHNS and SASEGT. The CDR3 protein is CASSERVYGQYF. The DNA for the CDR3 is TGTGCCAGCAGTGAAAGGGTCTACGGGCAGTACTTC.

Remarks on this clonotype: At one boundary the junction diverges from the germline segment, which might be a read error. The rearrangement links TRBV20-1 to TRBJ2-7, with D uncertain. The CDR3 is made up of 14 amino acids. CDR1 and CDR2 from the germline V gene are DFQATT and SNEGSKA (reference sequence). The CDR3 DNA follows: TGCATTGCTAGACCCACAAAATTCTCATACGAGCAGTACTTC. It is translated as CIARPTKFSYEQYF.

The rearrangement uses TRBV10-1 and TRBJ1-1; D uncertain. CDR1 WNHNN and CDR2 SYGVQD come from the germline V gene (reference sequence). The CDR3 is 11 amino acids. V gave up 7 bases and J gave up 4 bases, with 7 bases separating them. In nucleotides, the CDR3 is TGCGCCAGCATCTTAGGCACTGAAGCTTTCTTT. The encoded protein is CASILGTEAFF.

Turning to this clonotype: A clone one base away is much larger, so this may be a read error. The V and J genes are TRBV29-1 and TRBJ1-1, with D unclear. Trimming removed 7 bases from V and 4 bases from J, with 13 bases in between. This CDR3 is built from 12 residues. CDR1 SQVTM and CDR2 ANQGSEA come from the germline V gene. In DNA, the CDR3 is TGCAGCGCTACTCAGGTATTCACTGAAGCTTTCTTT. This codes for CSATQVFTEAFF.

This clonotype was seen at least ten times. The chain recombines TRBV20-1 with TRBJ2-6, with D perhaps matching TRBD1 (8 bases). The CDR3 has 16 residues. CDR1 is DFQATT, CDR2 SNEGSKA, per germline (reference sequence). V dropped 6 bases and J dropped 2 bases, with 17 bases sitting between them. CDR3 DNA sequence: TGCAGTGCCCAGAGACAGGGGAGGGCTGGGGCCAACGTCCTGACTTTC. It encodes CSAQRQGRAGANVLTF.

The CDR3 DNA is TGTGCCAGCAGTAGGGCATGTGGTAGGGCCTCCTATAGCGGGGGGGCCGCGGAGACCCAGTACTTC. Encoded protein: CASSRACGRASYSGGAAETQYF. The J gene is TRBJ2-5, the V gene TRBV6-2 or TRBV6-3; TRBD2 matches 11 bases. Germline V gives CDR1 MNHEY, CDR2 SVGEGT. The CDR3 runs 22 residues. V was pared by 5 bases and J by 5 bases, with 28 bases of the junction left unmatched.

Points on this clonotype: One junction end does not reproduce the germline sequence, and a read error may be involved. This chain connects TRBV29-1 to TRBJ1-5; D possibly corresponds to TRBD1 (5 bases). CDR1 SQVTM and CDR2 ANQGSEA come from the germline V gene. CDR3 length equals 13 residues. CDR3 coding DNA: TGCATCGTTAGGGGAAGCCAGAATCAGTCCCAGCATTTT. Amino acids: CIVRGSQNQSQHF.

This clonotype was seen once. This sequence may be a read error, since a much larger clone differs from it by one base. The rearrangement uses TRBV6-5 and TRBJ2-7; tentative D call: TRBD2 (6 bases). This CDR3 has 15 residues. The germline V gene has CDR1 MNHEY and CDR2 SVGAGI. Trimming took off 6 bases at V and 6 bases at J, with 21 bases between the two ends. The CDR3 DNA reads as TGTGCCAGCAGACAAGGGTCTAGCGAGAGCCCCGAGCAGTACTTC. The encoded protein is CASRQGSSESPEQYF.